This entry features one T cell receptor beta chain sequence. Its specificity is unknown. The diagnoses drew upon clinical symptoms, serum thyroxine and TRAb, thyroid ultrasound and orbital computed tomography. This sample was included in a study of T cells in Graves' hyperthyroidism and ophthalmopathy. TCR beta CDR3 sequences were amplified from RNA transcripts. The HTBI set primed first-round TCR CDR3 RT-PCR. TCRdb re-analysed the multiplex PCR reads in MiXCR, keeping a single row per CDR3 protein. Altogether 660,000 or so distinct CDR3 sequences are present, 45% being singletons, with the ten largest covering roughly 6.5%. Findings of the study overall: The model identified upcoming ophthalmopathy a median about six months ahead of onset. Using 13 V-J features, a model discriminated ophthalmopathy from stable hyperthyroidism. Among thyroid clonotypes expanded above 0.001, most also appeared in blood.

Sequenced material: peripheral blood or thyroid tissue (not recorded which). This clonotype originated in an adult man with Graves' disease, either hyperthyroidism or ophthalmopathy (not recorded which).

In nucleotides, the CDR3 is TGTGCCAGCAGTGGGACGACTAACTATGGCTACACCTTC. Translation gives CASSGTTNYGYTF. The chain uses TRBV2 and TRBJ1-2; D is ambiguous. CDR3 length equals 13 residues. The V end was cut by 4 bases, the J end by 0 bases, with 6 bases between. Germline V lookup: CDR1 SNHLY, CDR2 FYNNEI. Based on the CDR3 plus reference TRBV2 and TRBJ1-2, the full variable domain is EPEVTQTPSHQVTQMGQEVILRCVPISNHLYFYWYRQILGQKVEFLVSFYNNEISEKSEIFDDQFSVERPDGSNFTLKIRSTKLEDSAMYFCASSGTTNYGYTFGSGTRLTVV.